This T cell receptor beta chain is drawn from a study of blood T cell repertoires in COVID-19. Study at large: Samples of COVID-19 (acute and convalescent) were obtained from the United States, Italy and Spain. PBMCs, B-cell-depleted T cells, or T cells provided the cDNA or gDNA that made up the material.

V was pared by 4 bases and J by 14 bases, with 6 bases of the junction left unmatched. Looked up from germline, CDR1 is MNHEY and CDR2 is SVGAGI. The CDR3 length is 12 residues. Original data processing: Reference gene primers were amplified, and this amplification served to estimate nucleated cell counts. The repertoire was sequenced with immunoSEQ multiplex PCR; TCRdb's copy has only in-frame clones and lacks some. Clonal size and the V and J genes are those of that table, whereas D and trimming came from the DNA. The sample has some 40,000 clones; roughly four fifths are singletons. The source of this sequence is a woman aged 80 or older with acute or convalescent COVID-19. This chain connects TRBV6-5 to TRBJ2-1; TRBD2 aligns across 9 bases. The sample comprised peripheral blood. The CDR3 DNA reads TGTGCCAGCAGTTTAGCGGGGGCCTCCGAGTTCTTC. Its protein product is CASSLAGASEFF.